The 17 T cell receptor beta chains presented below share a single source sample, sequenced in a study of beta chain features in type 1 diabetes (dated by TCRdb to the late 2010s). Beyond this particular receptor, the publication reports: In all four CD4+ subsets, TCRB CDR3 length was moderately but significantly shorter in type 1 diabetes patients.

Library method: the immunoSEQ multiplex PCR assay. The entire isolated RNA was reverse transcribed using the High Capacity cDNA Reverse Transcription Kit, and thus expressed TCRB transcripts were sequenced. What TCRdb holds here is the immuneACCESS table cut down to in-frame rearrangements. Part of the clones is not present; checked against another copy, under half of the missing clones reflect an unresolved V gene, and the others are unexplained. The sample includes about 160,000 clones, with 7.8% observed a single time. The ten top clones hold approximately 0.93% of the sample. Their antigens are not known. Sequenced material: central memory CD4+ T cells from blood. The receptors derive from a woman between 40 and 50 years old with type 1 diabetes.

The rearrangement uses TRBV7-2 and TRBJ1-6, with TRBD1 identical over 9 bases. V dropped 1 base and J dropped 10; count of bases not matched to a gene: 5. CDR3 size: 15 residues. Germline CDR1 reads SGHTA; CDR2 reads FQGNSA. CDR3 region: CASSLDGQGRSPLHF. CDR3 DNA sequence: TGTGCCAGCAGCTTAGATGGACAGGGGCGCTCACCCCTCCACTTT.

This clone was seen a handful of times. The chain employs TRBV6-1 and TRBJ2-1, with a possible D match to TRBD2 (5 bases). The germline V gene encodes CDR1 MNHNS and CDR2 SASEGT. V was shortened by 7 bases and J by 5 bases, with 15 bases between the two germline ends. The CDR3 is 14 amino acids. The CDR3 spells CASKRSDIHNEQFF. CDR3 coding DNA: TGTGCCAGCAAGCGGAGCGATATCCACAATGAGCAGTTCTTC.

This clone came up a few times. The J gene is TRBJ2-5, the V gene TRBV5-6; 8 nucleotides align to TRBD2. V was clipped by 7 bases and J by 1 base; unmatched bases: 9. The CDR3 has 15 residues. Germline values: CDR1 SGHDT, CDR2 YYEEEE. The CDR3, as DNA: TGTGCCAGCCGGCGGTTGGCGGGAGGCCAAGAGACCCAGTACTTC. It encodes CASRRLAGGQETQYF.

This clone appeared a few times. V gene TRBV18 combines with J gene TRBJ1-1; unclear D gene. This CDR3 comprises 14 residues. Germline CDR1 is KGHSH and CDR2 is LQKENI. The ends were cut back, 3 bases at V and 4 bases at J, with 12 bases in the middle. CDR3 residues: CASSPRGGGTEAFF. CDR3 bases: TGTGCCAGCTCACCTCGGGGAGGCGGCACTGAAGCTTTCTTT.

This clone was seen a handful of times. The chain couples TRBV28 to TRBJ2-1; tentative D call: TRBD1 (5 bases). With 7 bases removed from V and 2 bases from J, the gap between germline ends came to 18 bases. Per the germline V gene, CDR1 is MDHEN and CDR2 is SYDVKM. The CDR3 is made up of 16 amino acids. The CDR3 spells CASISLSGYTYNEQFF. CDR3 bases: TGTGCCAGCATCTCACTGTCAGGGTACACCTACAATGAGCAGTTCTTC.

The CDR3, as DNA: TGCGCCAGCAGCCGAACGACAGATAATTATGGCTACACCTTC. It encodes CASSRTTDNYGYTF. The chain recombines TRBV5-1 with TRBJ1-2, with a weak D call TRBD1 (5 bases). This CDR3 is built from 14 residues. Trimming took off 4 bases at V and 5 bases at J, with 15 bases between the two ends. CDR1 SGHRS and CDR2 YFSETQ come from the germline V gene.

This clone has just a few counts. The chain couples TRBV19 to TRBJ1-5; D may be TRBD1 (5 bases). Trimming shortened V by 6 bases and J by 2 bases, and 8 bases separated the two germline ends. Germline lookup yields CDR1 LNHDA and CDR2 SQIVND (reference sequence). There are 13 residues in the CDR3. The CDR3 reads CASRQGGNQPQHF. CDR3 in DNA: TGTGCCAGTAGACAAGGGGGCAATCAGCCCCAGCATTTT.

This clone was counted at least ten times. The chain joins TRBV5-1 to TRBJ1-2, with 8 positions matching TRBD1. V lost 0 bases and J lost 9; bases outside the gene matches: 7. The CDR3 is made up of 14 amino acids. CDR1 is SGHRS and CDR2 is YFSETQ in the germline V gene. CDR3 bases: TGCGCCAGCAGCTTGGCACAGACAGGGGTGAGCTACACCTTC. Its protein is CASSLAQTGVSYTF.

This clone was detected only a few times. The rearrangement links TRBV28 to TRBJ1-2; D gene uncertain. CDR1 is MDHEN, CDR2 SYDVKM, per germline. This CDR3 is 13 amino acids long. The V and J ends lost 3 bases and 0 bases respectively, with 5 bases between them. The CDR3 DNA sequence: TGTGCCAGCAGTTTTCGTGCTAACTATGGCTACACCTTC. It encodes CASSFRANYGYTF.

The rearrangement links TRBV5-1 to TRBJ2-5; tentatively, D is TRBD1 (6 bases). Germline CDR1 is SGHRS and CDR2 is YFSETQ. The CDR3 has 15 residues. V lost 0 bases to trimming and J lost 1 base, with 10 bases between them. DNA for the CDR3: TGCGCCAGCAGCTTGGGGGACACTTCCCAAGAGACCCAGTACTTC. This codes for CASSLGDTSQETQYF.

This chain joins TRBV2 and TRBJ2-1, with TRBD1 matching over 9 bases. The CDR3 runs 13 residues. Trimming at V came to 5 bases and at J to 9 bases, leaving 5 bases not matched to a gene. The germline V gene has CDR1 SNHLY and CDR2 FYNNEI. The CDR3 region is CASSTGQGVEQFF. The CDR3 DNA follows: TGTGCCAGCAGTACGGGACAGGGAGTTGAGCAGTTCTTC. Together with reference TRBV2 and TRBJ2-1, the CDR3 gives the full variable domain: EPEVTQTPSHQVTQMGQEVILRCVPISNHLYFYWYRQILGQKVEFLVSFYNNEISEKSEIFDDQFSVERPDGSNFTLKIRSTKLEDSAMYFCASSTGQGVEQFFGPGTRLTVL.

Of note for this clone: One end of the junction varies from germline; a read error may be responsible. Additional DNA sequences in this sample encode the identical CDR3. The rearrangement uses TRBV9 and TRBJ1-1; D not resolved. CDR3 length: 14 residues. In germline, CDR1 is SGDLS, CDR2 YYNGEE. The DNA of the CDR3 is TGTGCGAGCAGCGTAGAAGGTTGGGAGGTTGAAGCTTTCTTT. Its translation: CASSVEGWEVEAFF.

A few counts support this clone. The chain has TRBV7-3 and TRBJ2-1, with 9 bases matching TRBD1. Germline values: CDR1 SGHTA, CDR2 FQGTGA. The CDR3 has 16 amino acids. J gave up 5 bases and V 3 bases, and 8 bases lay outside the gene matches. Here the CDR3 reads CASSFSLGTGNNEQFF. The CDR3 DNA is TGTGCCAGCAGCTTTTCCCTCGGGACAGGGAACAATGAGCAGTTCTTC.

The chain recombines TRBV4-1 with TRBJ1-1; D gene ambiguous. The V end lost 3 bases, the J end lost 0 bases, and 8 bases lay between the germline ends. The CDR3 covers 14 residues. Germline V CDR1 and CDR2: MGHRA, YSYEKL. In DNA form, the CDR3 reads TGCGCCAGCAGCCAGAGCCTCATGAACACTGAAGCTTTCTTT. The encoded protein is CASSQSLMNTEAFF.

CDR3 nucleotides: TGCGCCAGCCGAGGGGACACCTACGAGCAGTACTTC. Amino acid sequence: CASRGDTYEQYF. The J gene is TRBJ2-7, the V gene TRBV5-1, with D perhaps matching TRBD1 (6 bases). The CDR3 loop spans 12 amino acids. The V end lost 7 bases, the J end lost 2 bases, and 10 bases lay between the germline ends. Germline CDR1 and CDR2: SGHRS and YFSETQ.

This clone was counted at least ten times. The genes are TRBV11-2 and TRBJ2-7; 7 bases match TRBD1. Germline loops: CDR1 SGHAT, CDR2 FQNNGV. The V segment lost 3 bases and the J segment 0 bases; nucleotides outside the gene matches: 11. CDR3 length: 17 amino acids. The chain's CDR3 is CASSFRPVGQVSYEQYF. The CDR3 DNA sequence: TGTGCCAGCAGCTTCCGGCCGGTCGGACAGGTCTCCTACGAGCAGTACTTC.

The chain recombines TRBV6-5 with TRBJ1-2; D gene unclear. The CDR3 has 12 amino acids. Trimming took 4 bases from V and 6 from J, leaving 9 bases between them. Germline V lookup: CDR1 MNHEY, CDR2 SVGAGI. The CDR3 here is CASSSPSNGYTF. DNA of the CDR3: TGTGCCAGCAGTTCCCCCTCTAATGGCTACACCTTC.